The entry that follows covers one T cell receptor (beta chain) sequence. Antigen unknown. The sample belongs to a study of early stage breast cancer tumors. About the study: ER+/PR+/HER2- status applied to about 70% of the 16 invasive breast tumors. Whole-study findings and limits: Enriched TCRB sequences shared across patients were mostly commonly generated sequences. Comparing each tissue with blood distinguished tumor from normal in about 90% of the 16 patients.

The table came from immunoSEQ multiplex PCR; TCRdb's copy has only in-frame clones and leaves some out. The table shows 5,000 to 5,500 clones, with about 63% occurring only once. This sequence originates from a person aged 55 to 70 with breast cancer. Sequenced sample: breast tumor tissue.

This CDR3 reads CASSSMGRGGNTIYF. CDR3 nucleotides: TGTGCCAGCAGTTCCATGGGGCGAGGAGGAAACACCATATATTTT. V usage is TRBV11-3 and J usage is TRBJ1-3, with D possibly matching TRBD1 (5 bases). The CDR3 extends over 15 amino acids. V lost 6 bases, J lost 4 bases, and 16 bases lay in between. The germline CDR1 and CDR2 sequences are SGHNT and YENEEA.